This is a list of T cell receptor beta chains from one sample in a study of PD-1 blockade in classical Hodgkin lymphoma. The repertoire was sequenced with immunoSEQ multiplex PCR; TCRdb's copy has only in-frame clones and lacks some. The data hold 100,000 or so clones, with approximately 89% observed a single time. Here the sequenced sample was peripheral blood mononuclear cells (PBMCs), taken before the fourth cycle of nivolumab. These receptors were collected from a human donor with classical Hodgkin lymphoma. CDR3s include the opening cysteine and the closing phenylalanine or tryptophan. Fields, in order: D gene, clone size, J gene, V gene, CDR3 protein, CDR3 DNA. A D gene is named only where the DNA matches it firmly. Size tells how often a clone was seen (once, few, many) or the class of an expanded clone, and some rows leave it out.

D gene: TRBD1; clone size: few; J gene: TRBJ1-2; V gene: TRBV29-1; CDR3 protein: CSTRGLNYGYTF; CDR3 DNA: TGCAGCACCAGGGGGCTGAACTATGGCTACACCTTC
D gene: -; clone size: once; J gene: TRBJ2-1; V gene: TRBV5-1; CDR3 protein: CASSLAYNEQFF; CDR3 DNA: TGCGCCAGCAGCTTGGCCTACAATGAGCAGTTCTTC
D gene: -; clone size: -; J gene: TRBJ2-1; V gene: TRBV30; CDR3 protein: CAWSGAASYNEQFF; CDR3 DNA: TGTGCCTGGAGTGGAGCGGCCTCCTACAATGAGCAGTTCTTC
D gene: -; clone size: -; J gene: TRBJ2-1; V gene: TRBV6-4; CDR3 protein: CASSDSTGAGVSQFF; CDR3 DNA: TGTGCCAGCAGTGACTCGACTGGGGCAGGGGTTTCGCAGTTCTTC
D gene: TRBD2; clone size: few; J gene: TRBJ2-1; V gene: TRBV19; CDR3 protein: CASREIDWGLAGASRDDEQFF; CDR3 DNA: TGTGCCAGTAGAGAAATAGACTGGGGACTAGCGGGAGCGTCCCGTGATGATGAGCAGTTCTTC
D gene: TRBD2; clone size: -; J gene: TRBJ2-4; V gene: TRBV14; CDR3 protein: CASSQNSGRADIQYF; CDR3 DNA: TGTGCCAGCAGCCAGAATAGCGGGAGAGCTGACATTCAGTACTTC
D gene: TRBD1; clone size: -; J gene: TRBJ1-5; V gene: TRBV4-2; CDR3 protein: CASSPRDSLNQPQHF; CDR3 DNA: TGTGCCAGCAGCCCCCGGGACAGCCTAAATCAGCCCCAGCATTTT
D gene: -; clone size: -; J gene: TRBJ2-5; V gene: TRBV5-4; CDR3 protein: CASSLGPQVWGETQYF; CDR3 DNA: TGTGCCAGCAGCTTGGGCCCGCAGGTCTGGGGGGAGACCCAGTACTTC
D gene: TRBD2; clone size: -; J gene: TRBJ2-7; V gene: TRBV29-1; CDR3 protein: CSGSSGRAYEQYF; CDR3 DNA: TGCAGCGGGTCTAGCGGGAGGGCCTACGAGCAGTACTTC
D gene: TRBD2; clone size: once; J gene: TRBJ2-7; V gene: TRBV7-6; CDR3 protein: CASSFSPAGGVYEQYF; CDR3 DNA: TGTGCCAGCAGCTTTTCCCCAGCGGGAGGCGTCTACGAGCAGTACTTC
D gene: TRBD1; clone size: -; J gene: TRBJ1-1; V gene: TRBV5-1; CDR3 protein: CASSWGRGRPGSILTEAFF; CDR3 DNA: TGCGCCAGCAGCTGGGGCAGGGGGCGCCCCGGGAGTATTTTAACTGAAGCTTTCTTT
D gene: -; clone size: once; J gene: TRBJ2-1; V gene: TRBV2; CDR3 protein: CASRADWGKQFF; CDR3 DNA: TGTGCCAGCAGGGCGGACTGGGGTAAGCAGTTCTTC
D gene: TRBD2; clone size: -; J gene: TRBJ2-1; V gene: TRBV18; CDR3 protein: CASSLGGLAGAPSYNEQFF; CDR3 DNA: TGTGCCAGCTCACTTGGTGGACTAGCGGGAGCACCCTCCTACAATGAGCAGTTCTTC
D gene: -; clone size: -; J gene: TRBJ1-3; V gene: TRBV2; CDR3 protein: CASSEGSSPGNTIYF; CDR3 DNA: TGTGCCAGCAGTGAGGGGAGCTCTCCCGGAAACACCATATATTTT
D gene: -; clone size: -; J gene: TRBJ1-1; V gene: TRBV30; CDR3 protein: CAWSVWDRGTEAFF; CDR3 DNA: TGTGCCTGGAGTGTATGGGACCGAGGGACTGAAGCTTTCTTT
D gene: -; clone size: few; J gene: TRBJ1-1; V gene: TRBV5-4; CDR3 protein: CASSLSHNTEAFF; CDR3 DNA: TGTGCCAGCAGCTTGAGTCATAACACTGAAGCTTTCTTT
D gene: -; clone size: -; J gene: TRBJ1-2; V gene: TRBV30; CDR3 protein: CAWSTPGGYGYTF; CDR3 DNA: TGTGCCTGGAGTACGCCAGGCGGCTATGGCTACACCTTC
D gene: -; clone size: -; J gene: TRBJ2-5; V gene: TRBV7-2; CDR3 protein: CASSLTRTQETQYF; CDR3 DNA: TGTGCCAGCAGCTTAACTAGAACTCAAGAGACCCAGTACTTC
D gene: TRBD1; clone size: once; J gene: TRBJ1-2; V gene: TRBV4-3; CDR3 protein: CASSQDLGLFGTGSMDGYTF; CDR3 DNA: TGCGCCAGCAGCCAAGATCTGGGGCTTTTCGGGACAGGAAGTATGGATGGCTACACCTTC
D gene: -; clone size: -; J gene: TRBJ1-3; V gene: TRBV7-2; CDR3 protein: CASSLARALNTIYF; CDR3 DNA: TGTGCCAGCAGCTTAGCCAGAGCCCTGAACACCATATATTTT
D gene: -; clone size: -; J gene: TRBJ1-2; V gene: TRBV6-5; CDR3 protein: CASSLRRVFYGYTF; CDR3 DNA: TGTGCCAGCAGCCTACGTAGGGTCTTCTATGGCTACACCTTC
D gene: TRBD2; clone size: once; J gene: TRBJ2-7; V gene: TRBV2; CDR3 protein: CASSEGGRGSYEQYF; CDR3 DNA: TGTGCCAGCAGTGAAGGGGGGAGGGGCTCCTACGAGCAGTACTTC